This T cell receptor beta chain derives from a study of T cell responses to AZD1222 COVID-19 vaccine. Study summary: Second-dose schedules of about 4 or about 12 weeks were combined. Study findings and constraints: The reported proportion of spike-specific TCRs targeting unmutated variant regions was nearly half.

Remarks on this clone: Its matching antigen is unknown.

The V end lost 5 bases, the J end lost 7 bases, and 14 bases lay between the germline ends. The length of the CDR3 is 13 residues. Per germline, CDR1 SGHAT and CDR2 FQDESV (reference sequence). Measured with immunoSEQ multiplex PCR; TCRdb has only the in-frame clones, and not every one. The sample yields more than 100,000 clones, about 85% seen once. The material was peripheral blood, obtained on day 0 of AZD1222 vaccination. The gene calls are TRBV11-1 and TRBJ1-1; no firm D call. The clonotype was recovered from an adult in good health. CDR3: CASSHLTTFEAFF. The CDR3 coding sequence is TGTGCCAGCAGCCACCTGACTACGTTTGAAGCTTTCTTT.